This T cell receptor (beta chain) originates from a study of CD8+ T cells in alopecia areata. RNA, once extracted, was reverse transcribed into cDNA for use as the sequencing template. Measured with immunoSEQ multiplex PCR; TCRdb has only the in-frame clones, and not every one. This table has about 200,000 clones, around three fifths appearing once. With regard to this clone: Antigen: not known.

A FACSAria was used to sort CD4+ and CD8+ T cells. These cells came from PBMCs. Study results and limitations: For lesional scalp, especially alopecia totalis/universalis, clonality was higher than in normal scalp. Scalp sequencing captures resident alphabeta T cells of normal skin too.

The CDR3 is 13 residues long. Trimming removed 3 bases from V and 1 base from J, with 9 bases in between. Germline-derived CDR1 and CDR2 are SQVTM and ANQGSEA. Sequenced sample: CD8+ T cells sorted from blood. V is TRBV29-1 and J is TRBJ1-2, with D tentatively TRBD1 (5 bases). This clonotype was sampled from a human donor in good health. DNA for the CDR3: TGCAGCGTTGATCAGGGTGGTAACTATGGCTACACCTTC. Residues: CSVDQGGNYGYTF.